The 12 T cell receptor beta chains below all came from one sample that was sequenced in a study of T cells in Graves' hyperthyroidism and ophthalmopathy (dated by TCRdb to between 2018 and 2021). The library came from multiplex PCR. The instrument given in TCRdb is Illumina HiSeq 2000. Amplification of TCR beta CDR3 regions was carried out from RNA transcripts. The first round of RT-PCR for the TCR CDR3 was performed with the HTBI primer set and the Qiagen OneStep RT-PCR kit. TCRdb reran the public reads through fastp at Q25 and MiXCR, keeping productive beta chains. Rows are combined by CDR3 protein, so each entry shows the most common genes and DNA. Counted in this sample were about 350,000 distinct CDR3 sequences; approximately 14% of them appeared once. The ten largest clones take up around 25% of the sample. The sample was blood. These receptors were obtained from a woman aged 25-40 years with Graves' hyperthyroidism.

This clonotype was seen only a few times. The chain is built from TRBV9 and TRBJ1-1; D unresolved. The V gene lost 0 bases and the J gene lost 4 bases, with 10 bases spanning the gap. Germline lookup yields CDR1 SGDLS and CDR2 YYNGEE. The CDR3 extends over 14 amino acids. The CDR3: CASSVGVVGTEAFF. The DNA of the CDR3 is TGTGCCAGCAGCGTAGGAGTGGTGGGCACTGAAGCTTTCTTT.

This clonotype was observed a few times. The rearrangement links TRBV20-1 to TRBJ2-2; perhaps TRBD1 as D (5 bases). Looked up from germline, CDR1 is DFQATT and CDR2 is SNEGSKA (reference sequence). The CDR3 is 14 residues long. Trimming took 3 bases from V and 3 from J, leaving 11 bases between them. This CDR3 is CSASQQAYTGELFF. The CDR3 DNA is TGCAGTGCTAGCCAACAGGCGTACACCGGGGAGCTGTTTTTT.

This rearrangement joins TRBV11-3 to TRBJ2-3; possibly TRBD1 or TRBD2 for D (5 bases each). The V end was cut by 0 bases, the J end by 4 bases, with 8 bases between. The germline V gene encodes CDR1 SGHNT and CDR2 YENEEA. CDR3 length: 14 amino acids. The CDR3 spells CASSLDGAADTQYF. In DNA form, the CDR3 reads TGTGCCAGCAGCTTAGACGGGGCGGCAGATACGCAGTATTTT. The full variable domain, its missing parts supplied by reference TRBV11-3 and TRBJ2-3, is EAGVVQSPRYKIIEKKQPVAFWCNPISGHNTLYWYLQNLGQGPELLIRYENEEAVDDSQLPKDRFSAERLKGVDSTLKIQPAELGDSAVYLCASSLDGAADTQYFGPGTRLTVL.

This clonotype was detected only a few times. The gene calls are TRBV3-1 and TRBJ1-2; no firm D call. Germline assignment: CDR1 LGHDT and CDR2 YNNKEL (reference sequence). Deletions cut 2 bases from V and 4 bases from J, with 8 bases between. This CDR3 is 13 amino acids long. CDR3 sequence (DNA): TGTGCCAGCAGCCAATCCTCTGGCTATGGCTACACCTTC. It yields the protein CASSQSSGYGYTF. The full variable domain, with the rest looked up from reference TRBV3-1 and TRBJ1-2, is DTAVSQTPKYLVTQMGNDKSIKCEQNLGHDTMYWYKQDSKKFLKIMFSYNNKELIINETVPNRFSPKSPDKAHLNLHINSLELGDSAVYFCASSQSSGYGYTFGSGTRLTVV.

On this clonotype: A much larger clone lies one base from this, so it may be a read error. V is TRBV6-5 and J is TRBJ2-2; D possibly corresponds to TRBD2 (5 bases). CDR3 length equals 13 residues. Germline lookup yields CDR1 MNHEY and CDR2 SVGAGI. V gave up 2 bases and J gave up 6 bases, with 7 bases separating them. CDR3 region: CASSYVRAGELFF. CDR3 nucleotides: TGTGCCAGCAGTTACGTGAGGGCCGGGGAGCTGTTTTTT.

Only a few counts were recorded for this clonotype. The chain employs TRBV2 and TRBJ1-1; D ambiguous. The germline V gene has CDR1 SNHLY and CDR2 FYNNEI. Trimming stripped 8 bases from V and 3 bases from J, with 10 bases between. The CDR3 extends over 12 amino acids. The CDR3 DNA reads as TGTGCCAGCCAATACCAGTACACTGAAGCTTTCTTT. It is translated as CASQYQYTEAFF.

This clonotype has ten or more counts. This chain links TRBV7-9 with TRBJ1-1, with 7 bases that match TRBD1. After removal of 4 bases from V and 3 bases from J, the junction contained 2 bases not matched to a gene. The CDR3 sequence is 13 residues long. In germline, CDR1 is SEHNR, CDR2 FQNEAQ (reference sequence). CDR3 sequence reads: CASSYRGYTEAFF. CDR3 in DNA: TGTGCCAGCAGCTACAGGGGCTACACTGAAGCTTTCTTT.

This clonotype was seen at least ten times. The CDR3 DNA sequence: TGTGCCAGCAGCAGCGGGAGGGTCTCTGGGGCCAACGTCCTGACTTTC. Amino acids: CASSSGRVSGANVLTF. V and J are TRBV28 and TRBJ2-6; 10 bases line up with TRBD2. J was trimmed by 0 bases and V by 6 bases; bases with no gene match: 2. The V gene's germline CDR1 is MDHEN and CDR2 SYDVKM. CDR3 size: 16 residues.

This clonotype was detected ten times or more. The rearrangement uses TRBV19 and TRBJ1-4; 8 bases are a match to TRBD1. This CDR3 is 17 amino acids long. Per the germline V gene, CDR1 is LNHDA and CDR2 is SQIVND (reference sequence). Losses at the gene ends were 6 bases for V and 0 bases for J; bases not matched to a gene: 9. DNA of the CDR3: TGTGCCAGTAGCAATCAGGGGGCGCGAACAACTAATGAAAAACTGTTTTTT. Translation: CASSNQGARTTNEKLFF.

On this clonotype: A much larger clone lies one base from this, so it may be a read error. This chain joins TRBV12-5 and TRBJ2-1, with D possibly being TRBD1 or TRBD2 (5 bases each). The CDR3 has 15 residues. Germline V gives CDR1 LGHNT, CDR2 FRNRAP. The chain's CDR3 is CAGGPGTHLNNEQFF. In DNA form, the CDR3 reads TGTGCTGGTGGCCCCGGGACCCACCTAAACAATGAGCAGTTCTTC.

This clonotype was counted only a few times. The chain recombines TRBV7-9 with TRBJ2-1, with 7 bases matching TRBD2. The CDR3 extends over 14 amino acids. Germline V lookup: CDR1 SEHNR, CDR2 FQNEAQ (reference sequence). The V and J ends lost 8 bases and 12 bases, in that order; junction bases with no gene match: 16. CDR3 sequence reads: CASGEGGPWERQFF. CDR3 in DNA: TGTGCCAGCGGGGAGGGAGGGCCTTGGGAACGGCAGTTCTTC.

This clonotype was observed many times. This chain links TRBV7-2 with TRBJ2-5, with TRBD2 matching 9 bases. The CDR3 covers 15 residues. The ends lost 5 bases at V and 4 bases at J; junction bases unmatched: 8. CDR1 is SGHTA, CDR2 FQGNSA, per germline. The CDR3 reads CASSADSGSRETQYF. The CDR3 DNA reads TGTGCCAGCAGCGCCGATAGCGGGAGTAGAGAGACCCAGTACTTC. Together with reference TRBV7-2 and TRBJ2-5, the CDR3 gives the full variable domain: GAGVSQSPSNKVTEKGKDVELRCDPISGHTALYWYRQSLGQGLEFLIYFQGNSAPDKSGLPSDRFSAERTGGSVSTLTIQRTQQEDSAVYLCASSADSGSRETQYFGPGTRLLVL.